These T cell receptor beta chains were read from a single sample in a study of blood T cell repertoires in COVID-19. Some clones are missing from TCRdb's copy, which holds only in-frame ones; the method was immunoSEQ multiplex PCR. The data contain roughly 230,000 clones, 80% to 90% of them singletons. Sequenced input: PBMCs or T cells enriched from blood (not recorded which). The receptor set was obtained from a woman aged 45-65 years who had been exposed to COVID-19. Both conserved end residues are part of each CDR3. D genes are given only for firm matches. Not all rows give a size; the values are once, few, many and, for expanded clones, a class.

D	V	size	J	CDR3	DNA
.	TRBV30	.	TRBJ1-4	CAWGGSGKLFF	TGTGCCTGGGGGGGGAGTGGAAAACTGTTTTTT
.	TRBV5-4	.	TRBJ2-3	CASSFKGGATDTQYF	TGTGCCAGCAGCTTTAAAGGGGGGGCAACAGATACGCAGTATTTT
.	TRBV5-1	.	TRBJ1-2	CASSLVRDYGYTF	TGCGCCAGCAGCTTGGTTCGGGACTATGGCTACACCTTC
TRBD1	TRBV10-3	.	TRBJ1-2	CAISRDREGYTF	TGTGCCATCAGTCGGGACAGGGAGGGCTACACCTTC
.	TRBV30	few	TRBJ1-5	CAWSPEGLQPQHF	TGTGCCTGGAGCCCGGAGGGCCTTCAGCCCCAGCATTTT
.	TRBV19	.	TRBJ1-1	CASSHRQADTEAFF	TGTGCCAGTAGTCATCGACAGGCGGACACTGAAGCTTTCTTT
.	TRBV5-1	.	TRBJ1-1	CASSLRTPNTEAFF	TGCGCCAGCAGCTTACGCACACCGAACACTGAAGCTTTCTTT
TRBD1	TRBV7-7	.	TRBJ1-5	CASSSTGQMNSNQPQHF	TGTGCCAGCAGTTCAACGGGACAGATGAATAGCAATCAGCCCCAGCATTTT
.	TRBV5-1	once	TRBJ2-3	CASSFPGDTQYF	TGCGCCAGCAGCTTCCCAGGGGATACGCAGTATTTT
.	TRBV10-3	.	TRBJ2-3	CAISDPGHIITDTQYF	TGTGCCATCAGTGACCCGGGACATATTATCACAGATACGCAGTATTTT
TRBD1	TRBV5-1	.	TRBJ1-2	CASSLAYGTGPTYGYTF	TGCGCCAGCAGCTTGGCCTACGGGACAGGCCCTACATATGGCTACACCTTC
.	TRBV27	.	TRBJ2-2	CASSLYRAGTGELFF	TGTGCCAGCAGTTTATACAGGGCAGGCACCGGGGAGCTGTTTTTT
.	TRBV3-1/TRBV3-2	once	TRBJ2-7	CASSQRASGIPLYEQYF	TGTGCCAGCAGCCAGCGCGCTTCAGGGATACCCTTGTACGAGCAGTACTTC
TRBD1	TRBV29-1	once	TRBJ1-2	CSVGRTGGGYTF	TGCAGCGTTGGGCGGACAGGAGGGGGCTACACCTTC
TRBD2	TRBV27	.	TRBJ2-1	CASSPGLAGNEQFF	TGTGCCAGCTCTCCGGGACTAGCGGGCAATGAGCAGTTCTTC
TRBD2	TRBV13	once	TRBJ2-7	CASSLGRGGGYEQYF	TGTGCCAGCAGCTTAGGCCGCGGGGGGGGCTACGAGCAGTACTTC
TRBD2	TRBV10-2	.	TRBJ2-3	CASSPASGDTQYF	TGCGCCAGCAGTCCCGCTAGCGGGGATACGCAGTATTTT
.	TRBV18	.	TRBJ2-7	CASSPSALGYEQYF	TGTGCCAGCTCACCATCAGCCCTAGGCTACGAGCAGTACTTC
.	TRBV5-1	once	TRBJ1-1	CASSLAQVRGTEAFF	TGCGCCAGCAGCTTGGCGCAGGTAAGGGGCACTGAAGCTTTCTTT
.	TRBV4-2	.	TRBJ2-7	CASSQESSTGREQYF	TGTGCCAGCAGCCAAGAGTCCTCTACAGGGCGCGAGCAGTACTTC
.	TRBV2	.	TRBJ1-1	CASTWGPGHTEAFF	TGTGCCAGCACCTGGGGGCCGGGTCACACTGAAGCTTTCTTT
TRBD1	TRBV7-2	.	TRBJ1-2	CASSLGRTGGSNGYTF	TGTGCCAGCAGCTTAGGGAGGACAGGGGGCAGCAATGGCTACACCTTC
TRBD1	TRBV7-9	.	TRBJ2-1	CASSSDRGRNEQFF	TGTGCCAGCAGCTCAGACAGGGGGCGGAATGAGCAGTTCTTC
TRBD2	TRBV27	.	TRBJ2-3	CASSVERGGLTQYF	TGTGCCAGCAGTGTCGAGCGGGGGGGCTTGACGCAGTATTTT
.	TRBV5-4	.	TRBJ1-1	CASSRTGIPEAFF	TGTGCCAGCAGCCGAACAGGGATCCCTGAAGCTTTCTTT
.	TRBV23-1	.	TRBJ1-3	CASSRKLRDSGNTIYF	TGCGCCAGCAGTCGGAAGCTCAGGGACTCTGGAAACACCATATATTTT
TRBD1	TRBV30	.	TRBJ1-1	CAWSNPRTGSDTEAFF	TGTGCCTGGAGCAACCCGAGGACAGGGTCGGACACTGAAGCTTTCTTT
.	TRBV2	.	TRBJ2-7	CASRWSSYEQYF	TGTGCCAGCAGATGGAGCTCCTACGAGCAGTACTTC
TRBD1	TRBV7-2	.	TRBJ2-3	CASSSGGKGTDTQYF	TGTGCCAGCAGCTCAGGGGGAAAAGGCACAGATACGCAGTATTTT
.	TRBV6-4	.	TRBJ2-1	CASSLDSGFGEQFF	TGTGCCAGCAGCCTTGACTCAGGGTTTGGTGAGCAGTTCTTC
TRBD1	TRBV18	.	TRBJ1-6	CASSPETGRLSPLHF	TGTGCCAGCTCACCGGAGACAGGGCGTTTATCACCCCTCCACTTT
TRBD1	TRBV19	.	TRBJ1-2	CASKEGASGYTF	TGTGCCAGTAAGGAGGGGGCGAGTGGCTACACCTTC
.	TRBV28	.	TRBJ1-1	CASSSLGMRGWDTEAFF	TGTGCCAGCAGTAGTTTAGGAATGCGGGGTTGGGACACTGAAGCTTTCTTT
.	TRBV10-3	.	TRBJ1-3	CATYADSSGNTIYF	TGTGCCACTTATGCCGACAGCTCTGGAAACACCATATATTTT
TRBD1	TRBV3-1/TRBV3-2	.	TRBJ2-2	CASSPQGAGGELFF	TGTGCCAGCAGCCCCCAGGGGGCGGGCGGGGAGCTGTTTTTT
.	TRBV19	few	TRBJ2-3	CASSMEWGGGTDTQYF	TGTGCCAGTAGTATGGAGTGGGGCGGGGGCACAGATACGCAGTATTTT
.	TRBV10-3	.	TRBJ2-5	CAISESRGFQETQYF	TGTGCCATCAGTGAGTCCCGGGGGTTCCAAGAGACCCAGTACTTC
TRBD1	TRBV5-3	.	TRBJ1-1	CARSSLDIGQGTPEAFF	TGTGCCAGAAGCTCCCTTGATATCGGACAGGGGACCCCTGAAGCTTTCTTT
.	TRBV5-4	.	TRBJ1-3	CASSAGGHPNTIYF	TGTGCCAGCAGCGCAGGTGGGCACCCAAACACCATATATTTT
TRBD1	TRBV19	.	TRBJ2-3	CASSSQGQGFVFTQYF	TGTGCCAGTAGTTCCCAGGGACAGGGATTTGTTTTTACGCAGTATTTT
.	TRBV27	.	TRBJ2-7	CASSPDRTPYEQYF	TGTGCCAGCAGCCCTGACAGGACCCCTTACGAGCAGTACTTC
.	TRBV5-4	once	TRBJ1-1	CASSLEQRNTEAFF	TGTGCCAGCAGCTTGGAACAGAGGAACACTGAAGCTTTCTTT
.	TRBV5-3	few	TRBJ1-6	CARSVDSLPNSPLHF	TGTGCCAGAAGCGTCGACAGTCTCCCTAATTCACCCCTCCACTTT
TRBD1	TRBV6-2/TRBV6-3	.	TRBJ1-2	CASSYPGGHTF	TGTGCCAGCAGTTACCCAGGGGGCCACACCTTC
.	TRBV5-4	.	TRBJ1-2	CASSLLGVGGYTF	TGTGCCAGCAGCCTACTGGGAGTTGGAGGCTACACCTTC